What follows are 3 T cell receptor beta chains derived from one specimen sequenced in a study of PD-L1 blockade in urothelial cancer. The assay was immunoSEQ multiplex PCR, and TCRdb's table has in-frame clones only and misses some. The data hold tens of thousands of clones, with roughly 86% observed a single time. The source was PBMCs, collected around atezolizumab (anti-PD-L1) treatment. The receptors stem from a man in his forties or fifties with urothelial cancer.

The J gene is TRBJ1-5, the V gene TRBV10-3; TRBD1 agrees at 9 bases. The CDR3 has 15 amino acids. V was clipped by 6 bases and J by 5 bases; unmatched bases: 8. Per the germline V gene, CDR1 is ENHRY and CDR2 is SYGVKD. In DNA form, the CDR3 reads TGTGCCATCAGCGGGGGACAGGGAGAGGATCAGCCCCAGCATTTT. Its protein product is CAISGGQGEDQPQHF.

The CDR3 DNA reads TGTGCTAGTGGTCCTCGACAGGACCTCGCAACTAATGAAAAACTGTTTTTT. Protein sequence: CASGPRQDLATNEKLFF. This rearrangement joins TRBV12-5 to TRBJ1-4; D may be TRBD1 (6 bases). Trimming removed 5 bases at V and 0 bases at J, with 16 bases between. The germline CDR1 and CDR2 sequences are LGHNT and FRNRAP. This CDR3 is 17 amino acids long.

This clone was detected once. The rearrangement links TRBV11-2 to TRBJ1-6; TRBD1 is a possible D gene (5 bases). The germline V gene encodes CDR1 SGHAT and CDR2 FQNNGV. The CDR3 has 15 amino acids. The V end lost 0 bases, the J end lost 8 bases, and 11 bases lay between the germline ends. CDR3 bases: TGTGCCAGCAGCTTAGATCTGGCCAGGGATTCACCCCTCCACTTT. This codes for CASSLDLARDSPLHF. Looking up the rest from reference TRBV11-2 and TRBJ1-6 gives the full variable domain: EAGVAQSPRYKIIEKRQSVAFWCNPISGHATLYWYQQILGQGPKLLIQFQNNGVVDDSQLPKDRFSAERLKGVDSTLKIQPAKLEDSAVYLCASSLDLARDSPLHFGNGTRLTVT.